This T cell receptor (beta chain) stems from a study of response to subunit inactivated influenza vaccine. TCRdb reprocessed the RT-PCR reads with MiXCR, giving one entry per CDR3 protein. The table records around 250,000 distinct CDR3 sequences, approximately 12% of them present only once. This clonotype occurred a few times. What it binds is unknown. Study observations and caveats: There was a suggestion from the authors that each seasonal influenza vaccination recruits few new T cells.

Germline V gene data show CDR1 as LGHDT and CDR2 as YNNKEL (reference sequence). The CDR3 runs 16 residues. The trim removed 1 base at V and 9 bases at J, leaving 6 bases unmatched. The specimen was non-naive T cells sorted from PBMCs, collected 14 to 15 days before vaccination. This chain uses TRBV3-1 with TRBJ2-1; 13 bases are a match to TRBD2. The receptor comes from a man aged 45 to 65 who received an inactivated influenza vaccine. Written as DNA, the CDR3 is TGTGCCAGCAGCCAAGGGACTAGCGGGAGTGGGGGTGAGCAGTTCTTC. It is translated as CASSQGTSGSGGEQFF.